These 12 T cell receptor beta chains originate from one sample sequenced in a study of T cell responses to AZD1222 COVID-19 vaccine. The repertoire was sequenced with immunoSEQ multiplex PCR; TCRdb's copy has only in-frame clones and lacks some. The table has roughly 70,000 clones, 85% seen once; the top ten hold roughly 22%. The sequenced sample was peripheral blood, obtained on day 0 of AZD1222 vaccination. These receptors all come from an adult in good health.

The V gene is TRBV6-5, the J gene TRBJ2-7; D uncertain. Germline V lookup: CDR1 MNHEY, CDR2 SVGAGI. The CDR3 consists of 14 residues. The V and J ends lost 4 bases and 3 bases respectively, with 13 bases between them. DNA for the CDR3: TGTGCCAGCAGTTCTCCCGACCAACGCTACGAGCAGTACTTC. Protein product: CASSSPDQRYEQYF.

The V call is TRBV29-1, the J call TRBJ1-2; a weak D match, TRBD1 (5 bases). Germline V gene data show CDR1 as SQVTM and CDR2 as ANQGSEA. This CDR3 region has 13 residues. The V and J ends lost 8 bases and 6 bases respectively, with 19 bases between them. The CDR3 DNA follows: TGCAGCTCATTCGCCGACAGAACCCATGGCTACACCTTC. Translation: CSSFADRTHGYTF.

V usage is TRBV5-8 and J usage is TRBJ2-5, with 11 bases lining up with TRBD1. The CDR3 has 15 amino acids. The V gene end was trimmed by 4 bases and the J gene end by 5 bases; junction bases not matched to a gene: 7. Germline values: CDR1 SGHTS, CDR2 YDEGEE. DNA for the CDR3: TGTGCCAGCAGCGGAGGACAGGGGGCGGGGGAGACCCAGTACTTC. Its translation is CASSGGQGAGETQYF.

J is TRBJ1-2 and V is TRBV5-8, with D unresolved. The CDR3 is 13 residues long. Germline CDR1 reads SGHTS; CDR2 reads YDEGEE. Between the trimmed V and J ends, which lost 0 bases and 5 bases, there was a span of 8 bases. CDR3 in DNA: TGTGCCAGCAGCTTGGACCAGTCTTATGGCTACACCTTC. Translated, it gives CASSLDQSYGYTF.

This chain connects TRBV19 to TRBJ1-2, with D perhaps matching TRBD1 (6 bases). The CDR3 covers 14 residues. CDR1 and CDR2 from the germline V gene are LNHDA and SQIVND (reference sequence). V lost 7 bases and J 1 base, leaving 13 bases between the germline ends. CDR3: CASNPGQFNYGYTF. As DNA, the CDR3 is TGTGCCAGTAACCCAGGACAGTTTAACTATGGCTACACCTTC.

J is TRBJ2-3 and V is TRBV6-1, with 10 bases aligning to TRBD2. The V segment lost 4 bases and the J segment 2 bases; nucleotides outside the gene matches: 9. The CDR3 is 17 residues long. CDR1 and CDR2 from the germline V gene are MNHNS and SASEGT. The CDR3 region has the DNA TGTGCCAGCAGTGTCAGCGGGGGGGTTTCTAACACAGATACGCAGTATTTT. Translation: CASSVSGGVSNTDTQYF.

V gene TRBV24-1 combines with J gene TRBJ1-6; the D gene is possibly TRBD1 (5 bases). Germline V CDR1 and CDR2: KGHDR, SFDVKD. The CDR3 runs 15 residues. Deletions cut 7 bases from V and 10 bases from J, with 19 bases between. CDR3 coding DNA: TGTGCCACCAGAATTGACTGGGGGTTTGCGTCACCCCTCCACTTT. It is translated as CATRIDWGFASPLHF.

The CDR3 protein is CASRPIDRGNTGELFF. In nucleotides, the CDR3 is TGTGCCAGCAGACCGATCGACAGGGGCAACACCGGGGAGCTGTTTTTT. J is TRBJ2-2 and V is TRBV28; 8 nucleotides align to TRBD1. Germline CDR1 and CDR2: MDHEN and SYDVKM. The CDR3 spans 16 residues. The trim removed 6 bases at V and 2 bases at J, leaving 8 bases unmatched. Full variable domain (rest looked up from reference TRBV28 and TRBJ2-2): DVKVTQSSRYLVKRTGEKVFLECVQDMDHENMFWYRQDPGLGLRLIYFSYDVKMKEKGDIPEGYSVSREKKERFSLILESASTNQTSMYLCASRPIDRGNTGELFFGEGSRLTVL.

The chain joins TRBV11-1 to TRBJ2-1; no firm D call. Germline V gene sequence: CDR1 SGHAT, CDR2 FQDESV (reference sequence). CDR3 size: 11 residues. Trimming pared 0 bases from V and 12 bases from J, leaving 6 bases between. The CDR3 sequence: CASSLASVQFF. CDR3 sequence (DNA): TGTGCCAGCAGCTTAGCAAGTGTGCAGTTCTTC.

The chain is built from TRBV5-1 and TRBJ2-3; TRBD2 matches at 8 bases. The germline gives CDR1 SGHRS, CDR2 YFSETQ. The V and J ends lost 0 bases and 8 bases, in that order; junction bases with no gene match: 8. This CDR3 has 15 amino acids. Written as DNA, the CDR3 is TGCGCCAGCAGCTTGGAAATAGCGGGGAGTTCTACGCAGTATTTT. As protein: CASSLEIAGSSTQYF.

The chain couples TRBV30 to TRBJ1-2, with D unclear. Germline V gene lookup returns CDR1 GTSNPN and CDR2 SVGIG (reference sequence). This CDR3 comprises 13 residues. V was cut by 0 bases and J by 2 bases, with 7 bases left in between. The CDR3: CAWSVDHNYGYTF. DNA for the CDR3: TGTGCCTGGAGTGTAGACCACAACTATGGCTACACCTTC.

This chain joins TRBV28 and TRBJ1-5; D gene ambiguous. Trimming cost V 8 bases and J 7 bases, with 18 bases left between them. The CDR3 is made up of 14 amino acids. CDR1 MDHEN and CDR2 SYDVKM come from the germline V gene. CDR3 amino acids: CASGNTHNGQPQHF. The DNA for the CDR3 is TGTGCCAGCGGTAACACCCACAACGGACAGCCCCAGCATTTT.